Described below is a single T cell receptor (beta chain) sequence and its context. CDR3 length: 14 amino acids. Losses at the gene ends were 7 bases for V and 4 bases for J; bases not matched to a gene: 7. Germline-derived CDR1 and CDR2 are LNHDA and SQIVND (reference sequence). Each participant's cohort was designated according to participant-reported clinical history. Source study methods: Estimated nucleated cell counts came from reference gene primer amplification. The method was immunoSEQ multiplex PCR; TCRdb's version includes in-frame clones alone and lacks a portion of them. That table furnishes V, J and clone size, whereas the DNA furnished D and trimming. The table has under 200,000 clones, around 84% seen once. The entry originates in a study of blood T cell repertoires in COVID-19. Across the whole study: Spain, Italy and the United States supplied samples that represented acute and convalescent COVID-19.

The sequence derives from a man aged 45-60 years who had recovered from COVID-19. Specimen: PBMCs or T cells enriched from blood (not recorded which). This chain joins TRBV19 and TRBJ2-5, with TRBD2 matching 9 bases. This chain's CDR3 is CASKDSGGGETQYF. The CDR3 DNA reads TGTGCCAGTAAGGATAGCGGGGGAGGAGAGACCCAGTACTTC. Full variable domain (remainder filled in from reference TRBV19 and TRBJ2-5): DGGITQSPKYLFRKEGQNVTLSCEQNLNHDAMYWYRQDPGQGLRLIYYSQIVNDFQKGDIAEGYSVSREKKESFPLTVTSAQKNPTAFYLCASKDSGGGETQYFGPGTRLLVL.